The clone carrying this TCR beta chain was observed at least ten times. Antigen unknown. With 10-nucleotide random UMIs, 5'RACE was used to make the cDNA. TCRdb analysed the 5' RACE reads with MiXCR anew, one entry per CDR3 protein. The profile shows almost 30,000 distinct CDR3 sequences, 9.5% to 13% of them singletons. V lost 1 base, J lost 3 bases, and 10 bases lay in between. This CDR3 contains 14 residues. Looked up from germline, CDR1 is SEHNR and CDR2 is FQNEAQ (reference sequence). These data come from a study of neurological immune-mediated disorders. Broader study findings: Private repertoires in all groups were suggested by the absence of shared CDR3 amino acid sequences among expanded clones across subjects. Whereas HTLV-1-associated myelopathy showed the most TCR clonal expansion, multiple sclerosis showed the least, with levels below those of healthy controls.

This TCR derives from a woman in her sixties or seventies in good health. This rearrangement joins TRBV7-9 to TRBJ2-7; unclear D gene. The sample consisted of PBMCs. CDR3 protein: CASSLDLGLYEQYF. Written as DNA, the CDR3 is TGTGCCAGCAGCTTAGACCTGGGTCTCTACGAGCAGTACTTC.